These 30 T cell receptor beta chains share one sample of origin, sequenced in a study of Tregs in tolerant kidney transplant recipients. Assay used: immunoSEQ multiplex PCR; TCRdb lists only in-frame clones, some missing. The sample consists of about 87,000 clones, approximately 94% of them appearing once. The source material was CD4+ T cells from blood, sampled before the transplant. These receptor sequences come from a human donor who received a combined kidney and bone marrow transplant.

CDR3 loop: CASSLSIGSGGLNTGELFF. CDR3 DNA: TGTGCCAGCAGTTTATCGATTGGTAGCGGGGGCCTGAACACCGGGGAGCTGTTTTTT. The chain links TRBV27 to TRBJ2-2, with 9 nucleotides matching TRBD2. The V gene's germline CDR1 is MNHEY and CDR2 SMNVEV (reference sequence). This CDR3 has 19 residues. With V trimmed by 0 bases and J by 1 base, 9 bases remained unmatched.

The chain is built from TRBV5-4 and TRBJ2-1; 11 bases fit TRBD2. The CDR3 runs 15 residues. Germline V gene data show CDR1 as SGHNT and CDR2 as YYREEE (reference sequence). With 0 bases clipped from V and 9 bases from J, the junction kept 5 bases outside the gene matches. The CDR3 bases are TGTGCCAGCAGCTTGGCTAGCGGGAGGTTCGGTGAGCAGTTCTTC. This gives the protein CASSLASGRFGEQFF.

The chain uses TRBV5-1 and TRBJ1-1, with D perhaps matching TRBD1 (6 bases). The CDR3 is 12 residues long. Germline values: CDR1 SGHRS, CDR2 YFSETQ. The ends were cut back, 4 bases at V and 8 bases at J, with 12 bases in the middle. The CDR3 protein is CASSNTGPEAFF. For the CDR3, the DNA is TGCGCCAGCAGCAACACAGGGCCCGAAGCTTTCTTT.

Only one count was recorded for this clone. The chain employs TRBV6-1 and TRBJ2-3, with TRBD2 matching 9 bases. In germline, CDR1 is MNHNS, CDR2 SASEGT. V trimming: 7 bases; J trimming: 11 bases; junction bases outside the gene matches: 16. The CDR3 consists of 15 residues. In DNA form, the CDR3 reads TGTGCCAGCACCACTGGACTAGCGCACCTCCGGGAGCAGTATTTT. It specifies CASTTGLAHLREQYF.

The genes are TRBV4-3 and TRBJ1-2; D is undetermined. This CDR3 contains 14 residues. V lost 0 bases and J lost 6, with 11 bases in between. Per the germline V gene, CDR1 is LGHNA and CDR2 is YSLEER. The CDR3 DNA sequence: TGCGCCAGCAGCCAAGAGTATCGAGGAAATGGCTACACCTTC. Translating it yields CASSQEYRGNGYTF.

The chain couples TRBV7-2 to TRBJ1-6, with D possibly being TRBD1 (6 bases). The CDR3 consists of 15 residues. V lost 1 base, J lost 7 bases, and 11 bases lay in between. CDR1 and CDR2 (germline): SGHTA, FQGNSA. CDR3 residues: CASSLVAQGNSPLHF. The CDR3 DNA follows: TGTGCCAGCAGCTTAGTAGCACAGGGAAATTCACCCCTCCACTTT. Full variable domain (outside the CDR3, taken from reference TRBV7-2 and TRBJ1-6): GAGVSQSPSNKVTEKGKDVELRCDPISGHTALYWYRQSLGQGLEFLIYFQGNSAPDKSGLPSDRFSAERTGGSVSTLTIQRTQQEDSAVYLCASSLVAQGNSPLHFGNGTRLTVT.

This clone was observed a handful of times. The V and J genes are TRBV2 and TRBJ2-7, with D unclear. This CDR3 has 11 amino acids. V shed 8 bases and J shed 2 bases, with 7 bases lying between them. CDR1 is SNHLY, CDR2 FYNNEI, per germline. Here the CDR3 reads CASGQAYEQYF. CDR3 nucleotides: TGTGCCAGCGGTCAGGCCTACGAGCAGTACTTC.

The gene calls are TRBV11-1 and TRBJ1-2; D call uncertain. The V gene's germline CDR1 is SGHAT and CDR2 FQDESV (reference sequence). V lost 4 bases and J 2 bases, leaving 11 bases between the germline ends. This CDR3 contains 14 residues. CDR3 DNA sequence: TGTGCCAGCAGCTCACTACACGAAAACTATGGCTACACCTTC. Its protein is CASSSLHENYGYTF.

This sequence joins TRBV5-1 and TRBJ2-5, with 9 bases identical to TRBD2. J lost 2 bases, V lost 3 bases, and 5 bases had no gene match. The germline CDR1 and CDR2 sequences are SGHRS and YFSETQ. The length of the CDR3 is 15 residues. For the CDR3, the DNA is TGCGCCAGCAGCTGGCGCGGGGGGGCACAAGAGACCCAGTACTTC. Translation: CASSWRGGAQETQYF.

The rearrangement uses TRBV10-3 and TRBJ1-2, with 7 bases matching TRBD1. V dropped 10 bases and J dropped 0; count of bases not matched to a gene: 8. CDR1 is ENHRY, CDR2 SYGVKD, per germline. CDR3 size: 14 residues. The CDR3 DNA follows: TGTGCCACAATGGGACAGCCGACTAACTATGGCTACACCTTC. This translates into CATMGQPTNYGYTF.

V is TRBV5-6 and J is TRBJ2-7; D unclear. The CDR3 is 13 residues long. Per germline, CDR1 SGHDT and CDR2 YYEEEE. V lost 4 bases and J 6 bases, leaving 14 bases between the germline ends. This CDR3 reads CASSVLYSPEQYF. CDR3 nucleotides: TGTGCCAGCAGCGTCCTGTACAGCCCCGAGCAGTACTTC.

V is TRBV7-9 and J is TRBJ2-1; the D gene is possibly TRBD2 (7 bases). The CDR3 runs to 12 residues. Trimming took 6 bases from V and 8 from J, leaving 11 bases between them. Germline lookup yields CDR1 SEHNR and CDR2 FQNEAQ (reference sequence). CDR3 amino acids: CASRREGDEQFF. The CDR3 bases are TGTGCCAGCAGGAGGGAGGGGGATGAGCAGTTCTTC. The full variable domain, in which reference TRBV7-9 and TRBJ2-1 provide the parts outside the CDR3, is DTGVSQNPRHKITKRGQNVTFRCDPISEHNRLYWYRQTLGQGPEFLTYFQNEAQLEKSRLLSDRFSAERPKGSFSTLEIQRTEQGDSAMYLCASRREGDEQFFGPGTRLTVL.

The J gene is TRBJ1-6, the V gene TRBV6-5; D is perhaps TRBD1 (5 bases). From germline, CDR1 is MNHEY and CDR2 SVGAGI. The CDR3 is 15 residues long. Trimming cost V 7 bases and J 3 bases, with 13 bases left between them. The CDR3 DNA reads TGTGCCAGCACCCCCTCGGGGGTCTATAATTCACCCCTCCACTTT. This sequence encodes CASTPSGVYNSPLHF.

The chain couples TRBV29-1 to TRBJ2-1, with 7 bases matching TRBD1. Germline CDR1 reads SQVTM; CDR2 reads ANQGSEA. Trimming removed 7 bases from V and 4 bases from J; junction bases left unmatched: 10. The length of the CDR3 is 14 residues. Written as DNA, the CDR3 is TGCAGCGCCATTGGGGGACAGCTATACAATGAGCAGTTCTTC. Amino acid sequence: CSAIGGQLYNEQFF.

V usage is TRBV30 and J usage is TRBJ1-4, with TRBD1 as a possible D gene (5 bases). The V gene's germline CDR1 is GTSNPN and CDR2 SVGIG (reference sequence). Trimming stripped 2 bases from V and 1 base from J, with 14 bases between. This CDR3 has 16 amino acids. The CDR3 is CAWSRLEGLTNEKLFF. CDR3 DNA: TGTGCCTGGAGTCGATTAGAGGGACTAACTAATGAAAAACTGTTTTTT.

V is TRBV7-9 and J is TRBJ1-5, with 8 bases lining up with TRBD1. Trimming at V came to 5 bases and at J to 5 bases, leaving 8 bases not matched to a gene. CDR1 and CDR2 from the germline V gene are SEHNR and FQNEAQ (reference sequence). This CDR3 region has 15 residues. Here the CDR3 reads CASSRTGRLDQPQHF. DNA for the CDR3: TGTGCCAGCAGCCGGACAGGGAGGTTAGATCAGCCCCAGCATTTT.

The V gene is TRBV4-2, the J gene TRBJ2-1; 9 bases match TRBD2. Germline V CDR1 and CDR2: LGHNA, YNFKEQ. This CDR3 spans 15 amino acids. V gave up 6 bases and J gave up 8 bases; unmatched junction bases: 11. The CDR3 region is CASSRPGLATDEQFF. Here the CDR3 DNA reads TGTGCCAGCAGTCGACCGGGACTAGCAACCGATGAGCAGTTCTTC.

V usage is TRBV7-9 and J usage is TRBJ2-6, with D possibly TRBD2 on 5 matching bases. The CDR3 spans 15 residues. The germline V gene encodes CDR1 SEHNR and CDR2 FQNEAQ (reference sequence). V was trimmed by 2 bases and J by 6 bases, leaving 11 bases between them. The CDR3 nucleotides read TGTGCCAGCAGCTTATGGGGAGAACTGGCCAACGTCCTGACTTTC. Translated: CASSLWGELANVLTF.

The CDR3 nucleotides are TGTGCCAGTAGTATAGTACAGAAGAAGACCCAGTACTTC. Its protein product is CASSIVQKKTQYF. The V gene is TRBV19, the J gene TRBJ2-5; D is ambiguous. V lost 1 base, J lost 6 bases, and 9 bases lay in between. The CDR3 runs 13 residues. The germline V gene has CDR1 LNHDA and CDR2 SQIVND (reference sequence). Drawing the rest from reference TRBV19 and TRBJ2-5, the complete variable domain is DGGITQSPKYLFRKEGQNVTLSCEQNLNHDAMYWYRQDPGQGLRLIYYSQIVNDFQKGDIAEGYSVSREKKESFPLTVTSAQKNPTAFYLCASSIVQKKTQYFGPGTRLLVL.

This sequence joins TRBV11-1 and TRBJ2-7, with 7 bases lining up with TRBD1. The CDR3 consists of 15 residues. Per germline, CDR1 SGHAT and CDR2 FQDESV (reference sequence). With 5 bases clipped from V and 2 bases from J, the junction kept 9 bases outside the gene matches. As DNA, the CDR3 is TGTGCCAGCAGCCCAGACGGGACAGCGACCTACGAGCAGTACTTC. It yields the protein CASSPDGTATYEQYF.

The V call is TRBV30, the J call TRBJ1-5; no clear D. The CDR3 runs to 14 residues. Germline loops: CDR1 GTSNPN, CDR2 SVGIG (reference sequence). V was trimmed by 2 bases and J by 0 bases, leaving 8 bases between them. CDR3 amino acids: CAWSWQNSNQPQHF. DNA of the CDR3: TGTGCCTGGAGTTGGCAGAATAGCAATCAGCCCCAGCATTTT. The entire variable domain, with the rest obtained from reference TRBV30 and TRBJ1-5, is as follows: SQTIHQWPATLVQPVGSPLSLECTVEGTSNPNLYWYRQAAGRGLQLLFYSVGIGQISSEVPQNLSASRPQDRQFILSSKKLLLSDSGFYLCAWSWQNSNQPQHFGDGTRLSIL.

This clone has a single count. The J gene is TRBJ1-2, the V gene TRBV29-1; D remains unclear. Germline CDR1 is SQVTM and CDR2 is ANQGSEA. CDR3 length: 14 amino acids. Trimming stripped 4 bases from V and 4 bases from J, with 16 bases between. The CDR3 loop is CSVGWAGTSYGYTF. The CDR3 nucleotides are TGCAGCGTTGGTTGGGCAGGCACCTCCTATGGCTACACCTTC.

The chain recombines TRBV18 with TRBJ1-2, with D possibly being TRBD1 (6 bases). This CDR3 comprises 14 residues. From germline, CDR1 is KGHSH and CDR2 LQKENI. V lost 4 bases and J lost 3, with 12 bases in between. The CDR3 nucleotides read TGTGCCAGCTCACGGGACATCCAGGACTATGGCTACACCTTC. Residues: CASSRDIQDYGYTF.

The rearrangement joins TRBV7-9 to TRBJ1-1, with D unresolved. The CDR3 has 14 amino acids. Germline CDR1 is SEHNR and CDR2 is FQNEAQ (reference sequence). V lost 0 bases to trimming and J lost 2 bases, with 7 bases between them. CDR3 region: CASSLANKNTEAFF. The CDR3 bases are TGTGCCAGCAGCTTAGCGAACAAAAACACTGAAGCTTTCTTT.

This clone appeared a few times. An end of the junction differs from the germline gene, which may be a read error. Within the sample, other DNA sequences also encode this same CDR3. The chain couples TRBV2 to TRBJ1-6; no clear D. Germline V gives CDR1 SNHLY, CDR2 FYNNEI. This CDR3 is 14 amino acids long. The chain's CDR3 is CASSAAGDNSPLHF. As DNA, the CDR3 is TGTGCCAGCAGTGCGGCAGGTGATAATTCCCCCCTCCACTTT.

The chain couples TRBV2 to TRBJ1-5, with 7 bases lining up with TRBD1. V shed 5 bases, J shed 0 bases, and the junction held 7 bases outside the gene matches. The germline V gene encodes CDR1 SNHLY and CDR2 FYNNEI. The CDR3 consists of 16 residues. The CDR3 sequence is CASSTRTGHSNQPQHF. In nucleotides, the CDR3 is TGTGCCAGCAGTACTAGGACAGGACATAGCAATCAGCCCCAGCATTTT.

This sequence joins TRBV5-1 and TRBJ2-7, with D possibly matching TRBD2 (7 bases). The CDR3 totals 14 residues. Between the trimmed V and J ends, which lost 3 bases and 7 bases, there was a span of 17 bases. Germline V gene data show CDR1 as SGHRS and CDR2 as YFSETQ. Here the CDR3 DNA reads TGCGCCAGCAGCTCTAGGGGGGGGCAGTGGGAGCAGTACTTC. As protein: CASSSRGGQWEQYF.

V gene TRBV2 combines with J gene TRBJ1-1; TRBD1 might be the D (6 bases). The CDR3 length is 16 residues. CDR1 SNHLY and CDR2 FYNNEI come from the germline V gene. The V gene lost 2 bases and the J gene lost 3 bases, with 16 bases spanning the gap. CDR3 DNA sequence: TGTGCCAGCAGTGAACAGGGGTCCGGGATCTACACTGAAGCTTTCTTT. It is translated as CASSEQGSGIYTEAFF.

The chain carries TRBV30 and TRBJ2-4, with D possibly matching TRBD1 (6 bases). V lost 0 bases and J lost 12, with 12 bases in between. The CDR3 runs 12 residues. In germline, CDR1 is GTSNPN, CDR2 SVGIG (reference sequence). The CDR3 bases are TGTGCCTGGAGTGTATCTATAGGGGGTCAGTACTTC. Its protein is CAWSVSIGGQYF.

The gene calls are TRBV28 and TRBJ1-2; 9 bases are a match to TRBD1. This CDR3 contains 14 residues. Per germline, CDR1 MDHEN and CDR2 SYDVKM. V trimming: 6 bases; J trimming: 2 bases; junction bases outside the gene matches: 4. CDR3 coding DNA: TGTGCCAGCAGGGGGACAGGGCGAAACTATGGCTACACCTTC. This sequence encodes CASRGTGRNYGYTF.